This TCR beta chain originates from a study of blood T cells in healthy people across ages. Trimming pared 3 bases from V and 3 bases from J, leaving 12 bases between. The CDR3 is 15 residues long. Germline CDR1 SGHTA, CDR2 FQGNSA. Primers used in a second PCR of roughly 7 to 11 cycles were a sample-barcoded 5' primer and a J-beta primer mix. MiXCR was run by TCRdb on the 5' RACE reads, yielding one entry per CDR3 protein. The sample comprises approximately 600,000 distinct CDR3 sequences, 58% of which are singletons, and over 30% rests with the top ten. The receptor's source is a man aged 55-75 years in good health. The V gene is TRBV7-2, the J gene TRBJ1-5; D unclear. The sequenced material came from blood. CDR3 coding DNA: TGTGCCAGCAGCTTGGAACAGTCTGCCAATCAGCCCCAGCATTTT. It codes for CASSLEQSANQPQHF.